This T cell receptor beta chain stems from a study of CD8 T cells in ankylosing spondylitis. The study, taken as a whole, reports: A TCR beta motif of eight highly homologous variants appeared characteristic of ankylosing spondylitis blood.

TCRdb recomputed calls from the 5' RACE reads with MiXCR, one row per CDR3 protein. The sample consists of more than 60,000 distinct CDR3 sequences, 6.2% of them appearing once. CDR1 and CDR2 (germline): SQVTM, ANQGSEA. This CDR3 has 14 residues. The V gene end was trimmed by 3 bases and the J gene end by 3 bases; junction bases not matched to a gene: 6. This clonotype has at least ten counts. The antigen remains unidentified. This sequence joins TRBV29-1 and TRBJ2-3, with 7 bases that match TRBD1. The TCR originated in a male donor with ankylosing spondylitis. The specimen sequenced was synovial fluid, either unsorted or a sorted T cell fraction (not recorded which). The CDR3 protein is CSVEGQKGTDTQYF. The CDR3 DNA sequence: TGCAGCGTTGAGGGACAGAAGGGGACAGATACGCAGTATTTT.